This is a list of T cell receptor beta chains from one sample in a study of cytomegalovirus exposure and HLA in healthy donors. The method was immunoSEQ multiplex PCR; TCRdb's version includes in-frame clones alone and lacks a portion of them. This sample yields some 130,000 clones, of which approximately 68% are seen a single time; 1.5% to 2% belongs to the top ten. The source material was PBMCs. The receptors derive from a man aged 25-40 years in good health and CMV-seropositive. The CDR3 runs from the conserved cysteine through the conserved F or W. The D gene is left open where the match is weak. A row's size may be missing; if present it is once, few, many or a size class.

abundance: -
d_gene: -
v_gene: TRBV7-9
j_gene: TRBJ2-5
CDR3aa: CASSLVEETQYF
CDR3nt: TGTGCCAGCAGCTTAGTCGAAGAGACCCAGTACTTC

abundance: -
d_gene: TRBD2
v_gene: TRBV6-5
j_gene: TRBJ2-7
CDR3aa: CASRGLAGGYEQYF
CDR3nt: TGTGCCAGCAGGGGACTAGCGGGAGGGTACGAGCAGTACTTC

abundance: -
d_gene: -
v_gene: TRBV28
j_gene: TRBJ2-3
CDR3aa: CASIPGIRSTDTQFF
CDR3nt: TGTGCCAGCATTCCCGGGATCCGCAGCACAGATACGCAGTTTTTT

abundance: -
d_gene: -
v_gene: TRBV4-2
j_gene: TRBJ2-7
CDR3aa: CASSQGTGFYEQYF
CDR3nt: TGTGCCAGCAGCCAAGGAACGGGATTCTACGAGCAGTACTTC

abundance: -
d_gene: -
v_gene: TRBV30
j_gene: TRBJ2-1
CDR3aa: CAWSVPEAGFYNEQFF
CDR3nt: TGTGCCTGGAGTGTACCCGAGGCGGGCTTCTACAATGAGCAGTTCTTC

abundance: -
d_gene: -
v_gene: TRBV28
j_gene: TRBJ1-5
CDR3aa: CASSTPQGNQPQHF
CDR3nt: TGTGCCAGCAGTACGCCACAGGGAAATCAGCCCCAGCATTTT

abundance: -
d_gene: TRBD2
v_gene: TRBV5-1
j_gene: TRBJ2-3
CDR3aa: CASSLAGPSTDTQYF
CDR3nt: TGCGCCAGCTCCTTAGCGGGACCCAGCACAGATACGCAGTATTTT

abundance: -
d_gene: -
v_gene: TRBV11-1
j_gene: TRBJ2-5
CDR3aa: CASSPGVGEVAIETQYF
CDR3nt: TGTGCCAGCAGCCCGGGGGTTGGGGAAGTCGCAATCGAGACCCAGTACTTC

abundance: -
d_gene: TRBD1
v_gene: TRBV7-2
j_gene: TRBJ1-4
CDR3aa: CASSLTGGTEKLFF
CDR3nt: TGTGCCAGCAGCTTGACAGGGGGGACCGAAAAACTGTTTTTT

abundance: medium-sized
d_gene: TRBD1
v_gene: TRBV6-4
j_gene: TRBJ2-2
CDR3aa: CASSDSPGQGPGELFF
CDR3nt: TGTGCCAGCAGTGACTCGCCGGGACAGGGGCCCGGGGAGCTGTTTTTT

abundance: -
d_gene: -
v_gene: TRBV15
j_gene: TRBJ1-5
CDR3aa: CATSRPTGIVDQPQHF
CDR3nt: TGTGCCACCAGCAGACCTACAGGGATCGTGGATCAGCCCCAGCATTTT

abundance: -
d_gene: -
v_gene: TRBV5-4
j_gene: TRBJ1-3
CDR3aa: CASSHWDTGNTIYF
CDR3nt: TGTGCCAGCAGCCACTGGGACACTGGAAACACCATATATTTT

abundance: -
d_gene: -
v_gene: TRBV6-6
j_gene: TRBJ2-7
CDR3aa: CASRKDPTALYEQYF
CDR3nt: TGTGCCAGCAGAAAAGACCCCACAGCACTTTACGAGCAGTACTTC

abundance: -
d_gene: -
v_gene: TRBV7-2
j_gene: TRBJ2-7
CDR3aa: CASSTAGYGYEQYF
CDR3nt: TGTGCCAGCAGCACAGCAGGGTATGGCTACGAGCAGTACTTC

abundance: once
d_gene: -
v_gene: TRBV15
j_gene: TRBJ2-5
CDR3aa: CATSRDRVSGTQYF
CDR3nt: TGTGCCACCAGCAGAGACAGGGTCTCAGGGACCCAGTACTTC

abundance: -
d_gene: -
v_gene: TRBV5-6
j_gene: TRBJ2-1
CDR3aa: CASSLLGPFGNEQFF
CDR3nt: TGTGCCAGCAGCCTATTGGGGCCCTTTGGTAATGAGCAGTTCTTC

abundance: -
d_gene: -
v_gene: TRBV7-3
j_gene: TRBJ2-5
CDR3aa: CASSPTGGGETQYF
CDR3nt: TGTGCCAGCAGCCCCACAGGGGGGGGAGAGACCCAGTACTTC

abundance: -
d_gene: TRBD1
v_gene: TRBV11-2
j_gene: TRBJ2-5
CDR3aa: CASNFGTGRFQETQYF
CDR3nt: TGTGCCAGCAACTTTGGGACAGGACGATTTCAAGAGACCCAGTACTTC

abundance: few
d_gene: TRBD1
v_gene: TRBV15
j_gene: TRBJ1-2
CDR3aa: CATSRYRGANYGYTF
CDR3nt: TGTGCCACCAGCAGATACAGGGGGGCTAACTATGGCTACACCTTC

abundance: -
d_gene: -
v_gene: TRBV19
j_gene: TRBJ2-1
CDR3aa: CASTSWWASYNEQFF
CDR3nt: TGTGCCAGTACCTCATGGTGGGCCTCCTACAATGAGCAGTTCTTC

abundance: -
d_gene: -
v_gene: TRBV6-5
j_gene: TRBJ2-1
CDR3aa: CASRGHNEQFF
CDR3nt: TGTGCCAGCAGGGGGCACAATGAGCAGTTCTTC

abundance: -
d_gene: TRBD1
v_gene: TRBV7-7
j_gene: TRBJ2-5
CDR3aa: CASSTGTGDATQYF
CDR3nt: TGTGCTAGCAGCACTGGGACAGGGGATGCGACCCAGTACTTC

abundance: -
d_gene: TRBD1
v_gene: TRBV18
j_gene: TRBJ2-3
CDR3aa: CASSQNYPGQNTDTQYF
CDR3nt: TGTGCCAGCTCCCAAAACTACCCGGGACAGAACACAGATACGCAGTATTTT

abundance: few
d_gene: -
v_gene: TRBV5-6
j_gene: TRBJ2-3
CDR3aa: CASSLAPGTDTQYF
CDR3nt: TGTGCCAGCAGCCTCGCCCCAGGCACAGATACGCAGTATTTT

abundance: few
d_gene: -
v_gene: TRBV27
j_gene: TRBJ2-7
CDR3aa: CASSLYPTGTYEQYF
CDR3nt: TGTGCCAGCAGTCTTTACCCGACAGGTACCTACGAGCAGTACTTC

abundance: -
d_gene: -
v_gene: TRBV2
j_gene: TRBJ2-7
CDR3aa: CASPAGNRFDEQYF
CDR3nt: TGTGCCAGCCCCGCGGGGAACAGGTTCGACGAGCAGTACTTC

abundance: -
d_gene: TRBD2
v_gene: TRBV6-5
j_gene: TRBJ2-3
CDR3aa: CASSYSRGGVDTQYF
CDR3nt: TGTGCCAGCAGTTACTCGCGCGGGGGGGTAGATACGCAGTATTTT

abundance: -
d_gene: -
v_gene: TRBV5-1
j_gene: TRBJ1-2
CDR3aa: CASSTEDLTSYGYTF
CDR3nt: TGCGCCAGCAGCACGGAGGACCTCACGAGCTATGGCTACACCTTC

abundance: -
d_gene: -
v_gene: TRBV6-5
j_gene: TRBJ1-4
CDR3aa: CASSYSFLEKLFF
CDR3nt: TGTGCCAGCAGTTACAGCTTTTTGGAAAAACTGTTTTTT

abundance: -
d_gene: TRBD2
v_gene: TRBV27
j_gene: TRBJ2-5
CDR3aa: CASSLSRRGTSGRTQETQYF
CDR3nt: TGTGCCAGCAGTTTATCCCGCCGGGGGACTAGCGGGAGGACTCAAGAGACCCAGTACTTC

abundance: -
d_gene: -
v_gene: TRBV29-1
j_gene: TRBJ1-1
CDR3aa: CSVRSRVGDTEAFF
CDR3nt: TGCAGCGTTCGGTCCCGGGTCGGCGACACTGAAGCTTTCTTT

abundance: -
d_gene: TRBD2
v_gene: TRBV11-2
j_gene: TRBJ2-7
CDR3aa: CASSLLGGLANSYEQYF
CDR3nt: TGTGCCAGCAGCTTGTTGGGGGGACTAGCTAATTCCTACGAGCAGTACTTC

abundance: -
d_gene: -
v_gene: TRBV27
j_gene: TRBJ2-7
CDR3aa: CASSFSVPGTYAYEQYF
CDR3nt: TGTGCCAGCAGTTTTTCCGTTCCCGGGACATATGCCTACGAGCAGTACTTC

abundance: -
d_gene: -
v_gene: TRBV5-1
j_gene: TRBJ1-2
CDR3aa: CASSLGAENYGYTF
CDR3nt: TGCGCCAGCAGCTTGGGGGCAGAGAACTATGGCTACACCTTC

abundance: -
d_gene: TRBD1
v_gene: TRBV7-3
j_gene: TRBJ1-3
CDR3aa: CASSLLGTGSGNTIYF
CDR3nt: TGTGCCAGCAGCTTACTGGGGACAGGCTCTGGAAACACCATATATTTT

abundance: -
d_gene: -
v_gene: TRBV5-4
j_gene: TRBJ2-3
CDR3aa: CASSLGATDTQYF
CDR3nt: TGTGCCAGCAGCTTGGGCGCCACAGATACGCAGTATTTT

abundance: -
d_gene: -
v_gene: TRBV28
j_gene: TRBJ1-2
CDR3aa: CASRTMQGNYGYTF
CDR3nt: TGTGCCAGCAGAACAATGCAGGGAAACTATGGCTACACCTTC

abundance: -
d_gene: TRBD1
v_gene: TRBV28
j_gene: TRBJ2-3
CDR3aa: CASSLLRGLVADTQYF
CDR3nt: TGTGCCAGCAGTTTACTCAGGGGGCTTGTCGCAGATACGCAGTATTTT

abundance: once
d_gene: -
v_gene: TRBV27
j_gene: TRBJ1-1
CDR3aa: CASRRRRQSNTEAFF
CDR3nt: TGTGCCAGCAGACGCCGACGACAGTCCAACACTGAAGCTTTCTTT

abundance: -
d_gene: TRBD1
v_gene: TRBV28
j_gene: TRBJ2-7
CDR3aa: CASSLWGDRVEQYF
CDR3nt: TGTGCCAGCAGTTTATGGGGGGACAGGGTCGAGCAGTACTTC

abundance: -
d_gene: TRBD2
v_gene: TRBV6-1
j_gene: TRBJ2-1
CDR3aa: CASSERGLAGGRASYNEQFF
CDR3nt: TGTGCCAGCAGTGAAAGGGGACTAGCGGGAGGGAGGGCCTCCTACAATGAGCAGTTCTTC

abundance: few
d_gene: -
v_gene: TRBV7-4
j_gene: TRBJ2-7
CDR3aa: CASSLGGRVCEQYF
CDR3nt: TGTGCCAGCAGCTTAGGAGGCAGGGTTTGCGAGCAGTACTTC

abundance: -
d_gene: TRBD1
v_gene: TRBV5-1
j_gene: TRBJ2-7
CDR3aa: CASSERDRGEQYF
CDR3nt: TGCGCCAGCAGCGAGAGGGACAGGGGGGAGCAGTACTTC

abundance: -
d_gene: -
v_gene: TRBV5-6
j_gene: TRBJ2-7
CDR3aa: CASRSRQTYEQYF
CDR3nt: TGTGCCAGCAGGTCGCGACAGACCTACGAGCAGTACTTC

abundance: -
d_gene: -
v_gene: TRBV7-9
j_gene: TRBJ1-1
CDR3aa: CATSGPQTEAFF
CDR3nt: TGTGCCACCTCAGGGCCCCAGACTGAAGCTTTCTTT

abundance: -
d_gene: TRBD1
v_gene: TRBV6-5
j_gene: TRBJ2-7
CDR3aa: CASSRQGTYEQYF
CDR3nt: TGTGCCAGCAGTCGACAGGGGACCTACGAGCAGTACTTC